The rows below give T cell receptor beta chains drawn from one sample of a study of control samples from healthy donors and cancer patients. Using immunoSEQ multiplex PCR, the repertoire was profiled, and TCRdb retains in-frame clones only, with some absent. The data show 150,000 to 200,000 clones, around 90% seen once. Sample: blood. These receptors were taken from a man aged 25 to 40 in good health. The CDR3 runs from the conserved cysteine through the conserved F or W. The D gene is left open where the match is weak. For some rows the clone size is stated as once, few or many, or as a class when expanded; others skip it.

clone_size | d_call | j_call | v_call | cdr3_aa | cdr3_nt
. | . | TRBJ1-5 | TRBV6-2/TRBV6-3 | CASRPTGQGNQPQHF | TGTGCCAGCAGACCTACAGGGCAGGGCAATCAGCCCCAGCATTTT
. | . | TRBJ2-5 | TRBV11-2 | CASRRTPYQETQYF | TGTGCCAGCAGGAGGACACCGTACCAAGAGACCCAGTACTTC
. | TRBD2 | TRBJ2-1 | TRBV5-4 | CASSSGLAGGPPNEQFF | TGTGCCAGCAGCTCAGGACTAGCGGGGGGGCCTCCGAATGAGCAGTTCTTC
once | TRBD1 | TRBJ2-7 | TRBV2 | CASSEEGDSREQYF | TGTGCCAGCAGTGAAGAAGGGGACAGTCGCGAGCAGTACTTC
. | . | TRBJ1-1 | TRBV3-1/TRBV3-2 | CASSRAPIAGTEAFF | TGTGCCAGCAGCCGGGCCCCCATTGCCGGCACTGAAGCTTTCTTT
. | . | TRBJ1-1 | TRBV2 | CATTGMKMNTEAFF | TGTGCCACAACCGGGATGAAAATGAACACTGAAGCTTTCTTT
. | . | TRBJ2-7 | TRBV7-8 | CASSLAAQIPYEQYF | TGTGCCAGCAGCTTAGCGGCGCAGATTCCCTACGAGCAGTACTTC
. | . | TRBJ2-1 | TRBV20-1 | CSAKSREQFF | TGCAGTGCTAAGTCCCGTGAGCAGTTCTTC
. | . | TRBJ2-5 | TRBV3-1/TRBV3-2 | CASSQGAGIQETQYF | TGTGCCAGCAGCCAGGGTGCGGGGATCCAAGAGACCCAGTACTTC
. | . | TRBJ1-5 | TRBV6-2/TRBV6-3 | CASGLQGNQPQHF | TGTGCCAGCGGCCTACAGGGAAATCAGCCCCAGCATTTT
. | . | TRBJ2-7 | TRBV27 | CASSLNSGYEQYF | TGTGCCAGCAGTTTAAATTCTGGCTACGAGCAGTACTTC
. | . | TRBJ1-1 | TRBV7-9 | CASSSREAFF | TGTGCCAGCAGCTCCAGGGAAGCTTTCTTT
. | . | TRBJ1-4 | TRBV18 | CASRQVTNQNEKLFF | TGTGCCAGCAGACAGGTTACAAACCAGAATGAAAAACTGTTTTTT
. | TRBD1 | TRBJ1-1 | TRBV7-3 | CASSSDRGANTEAFF | TGTGCCAGCAGCTCTGACAGGGGTGCGAACACTGAAGCTTTCTTT
. | . | TRBJ2-7 | TRBV28 | CASRPGVKEGSEQYF | TGTGCCAGCAGACCGGGGGTTAAGGAGGGTTCCGAGCAGTACTTC
. | . | TRBJ2-3 | TRBV7-3 | CASSMNTDTQYF | TGTGCCAGCAGCATGAACACAGATACGCAGTATTTT